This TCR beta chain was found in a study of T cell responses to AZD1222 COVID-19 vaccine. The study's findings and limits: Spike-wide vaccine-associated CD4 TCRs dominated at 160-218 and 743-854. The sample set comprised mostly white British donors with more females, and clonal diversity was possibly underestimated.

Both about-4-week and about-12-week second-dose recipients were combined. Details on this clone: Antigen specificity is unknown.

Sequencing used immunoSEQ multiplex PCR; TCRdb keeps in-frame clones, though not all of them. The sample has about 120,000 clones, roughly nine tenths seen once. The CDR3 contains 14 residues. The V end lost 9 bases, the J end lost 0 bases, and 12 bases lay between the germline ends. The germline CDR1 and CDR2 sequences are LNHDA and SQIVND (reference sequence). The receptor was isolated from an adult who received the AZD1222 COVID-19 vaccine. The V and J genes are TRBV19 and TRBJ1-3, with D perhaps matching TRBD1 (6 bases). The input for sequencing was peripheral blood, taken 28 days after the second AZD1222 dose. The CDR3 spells CASKDRISGNTIYF. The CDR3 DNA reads TGTGCCAGCAAGGACAGAATCTCTGGAAACACCATATATTTT.